These 30 T cell receptor beta chains originate from one sample sequenced in a study of shared clonotypes between healthy human individuals. Clones were read by immunoSEQ multiplex PCR, and TCRdb kept only the in-frame ones, dropping some. The table includes about 800,000 clones, 96% detected once. CD45RO-negative, CCR7-positively selected cells formed the naive CD8 fraction, excluding terminally differentiated effector memory CD45RA+ cells. Sequencing was performed on naive CD8+ T cells sorted from blood. The origin of the receptors is a man aged 30-40 years in good health.

The chain employs TRBV7-3 and TRBJ2-1; D may be TRBD1 (6 bases). Germline V lookup: CDR1 SGHTA, CDR2 FQGTGA. The CDR3 contains 17 residues. V lost 2 bases and J 5 bases, leaving 19 bases between the germline ends. This chain's CDR3 is CASSLQSGWGRDNEQFF. CDR3 nucleotides: TGTGCCAGCAGCTTACAATCGGGCTGGGGGCGAGACAATGAGCAGTTCTTC.

The chain joins TRBV30 to TRBJ1-2; D is undetermined. From germline, CDR1 is GTSNPN and CDR2 SVGIG (reference sequence). The CDR3 totals 13 residues. Between the trimmed V and J ends, which lost 4 bases and 1 base, there was a span of 10 bases. As DNA, the CDR3 is TGTGCCTGGACCCCGGCCGGTAACTATGGCTACACCTTC. It encodes CAWTPAGNYGYTF.

This chain links TRBV13 with TRBJ1-5; D remains ambiguous. V was trimmed by 2 bases and J by 2 bases, leaving 4 bases between them. The CDR3 consists of 13 residues. Per the germline V gene, CDR1 is PRHDT and CDR2 is FYEKMQ (reference sequence). CDR3 sequence reads: CASSLFRNQPQHF. The CDR3, as DNA: TGTGCCAGCAGCTTATTTCGCAATCAGCCCCAGCATTTT.

This clone came up a few times. The V call is TRBV2, the J call TRBJ1-5; D gene ambiguous. The germline gives CDR1 SNHLY, CDR2 FYNNEI. V was clipped by 11 bases and J by 5 bases, with 13 bases between them. This CDR3 region has 12 residues. As DNA, the CDR3 is TGTGCCGCCGGTTTTGGGGATCAGCCCCAGCATTTT. It is translated as CAAGFGDQPQHF.

The rearrangement joins TRBV21-1 to TRBJ2-3. TRBV21-1 is flagged as a pseudogene. The CDR3 covers 16 residues. CDR3 loop: CASRVRGEFVVDTQYF. CDR3 sequence (DNA): TGTGCCAGCAGAGTCAGAGGGGAATTCGTTGTCGATACGCAGTATTTT.

This clone showed up just a few times. This CDR3 reads CASSLVGQGVTNEKLFF. CDR3 in DNA: TGTGCCAGCAGCTTAGTGGGACAGGGGGTGACTAATGAAAAACTGTTTTTT. The V gene is TRBV11-2, the J gene TRBJ1-4; 11 positions agree with TRBD1. The V segment lost 1 base and the J segment 2 bases; nucleotides outside the gene matches: 3. The germline gives CDR1 SGHAT, CDR2 FQNNGV. This CDR3 contains 17 residues.

The chain carries TRBV7-9 and TRBJ2-1; 8 positions agree with TRBD2. Per germline, CDR1 SEHNR and CDR2 FQNEAQ (reference sequence). V shed 5 bases and J 4 bases; nucleotides not matched to a gene: 7. CDR3 length: 15 amino acids. CDR3 sequence: CASSRLAGGYNEQFF. CDR3 bases: TGTGCCAGCAGCCGGCTGGCGGGAGGTTACAATGAGCAGTTCTTC.

This chain joins TRBV5-1 and TRBJ2-7; weak D call: TRBD2 (5 bases). Germline loops: CDR1 SGHRS, CDR2 YFSETQ. The CDR3 contains 15 residues. Trimming stripped 5 bases from V and 1 base from J, with 16 bases between. CDR3 DNA sequence: TGCGCCAGCAGAGACTACGGGTTAACATCCTACGAGCAGTACTTC. It translates to CASRDYGLTSYEQYF.

The chain is built from TRBV19 and TRBJ1-1, with D hard to call. The CDR3 loop spans 13 amino acids. Trimming pared 3 bases from V and 1 base from J, leaving 6 bases between. Germline CDR1 and CDR2: LNHDA and SQIVND (reference sequence). CDR3 nucleotides: TGTGCCAGTAGTATCCTACAGAACACTGAAGCTTTCTTT. Its translation is CASSILQNTEAFF.

A remark on this clone: At one of its ends the junction is not consistent with the germline gene, which may arise from a read error. The chain combines TRBV18 with TRBJ2-3; 12 nucleotides line up with TRBD2. This CDR3 has 18 residues. CDR1 is KGHSH and CDR2 is LQKENI in the germline V gene. The CDR3 DNA follows: TGTGCCAGCTCAACACCTAGCGGGAGGGCCTTGGGGACAGATACGCAGTATTTT. Translating gives CASSTPSGRALGTDTQYF.

This chain connects TRBV7-9 to TRBJ1-2; D remains unclear. Germline V lookup: CDR1 SEHNR, CDR2 FQNEAQ (reference sequence). Trimming removed 5 bases from V and 3 bases from J, with 16 bases in between. The CDR3 length is 15 residues. The CDR3 is CASSPPAGLDYGYTF. The CDR3 DNA is TGTGCCAGCAGCCCCCCGGCTGGTCTCGACTATGGCTACACCTTC.

The chain has TRBV14 and TRBJ2-2, with 7 positions matching TRBD2. The CDR3 runs 13 residues. Germline V gene data show CDR1 as SGHDN and CDR2 as FVKESK. V was pared by 4 bases and J by 8 bases, with 4 bases of the junction left unmatched. CDR3 protein: CASSRSGKGELFF. Here the CDR3 DNA reads TGTGCCAGCAGCCGAAGCGGGAAAGGGGAGCTGTTTTTT.

The rearrangement uses TRBV7-9 and TRBJ2-3; TRBD2 might be the D (6 bases). Per the germline V gene, CDR1 is SEHNR and CDR2 is FQNEAQ (reference sequence). The CDR3 contains 17 residues. V was pared by 5 bases and J by 4 bases, with 22 bases between. The CDR3, as DNA: TGTGCCAGCAGCCCCTCTGGGGGTAGCCGGAGGGCAGATACGCAGTATTTT. Encoded protein: CASSPSGGSRRADTQYF.

The chain combines TRBV7-9 with TRBJ2-1; 9 nucleotides align to TRBD2. The germline CDR1 and CDR2 sequences are SEHNR and FQNEAQ (reference sequence). The CDR3 is 17 amino acids. V lost 6 bases, J lost 7 bases, and 16 bases stayed unmatched. DNA of the CDR3: TGTGCCAGCAGACTATCTCAGGGGCGGGAGGGCCAGAATGAGCAGTTCTTC. This translates into CASRLSQGREGQNEQFF.

V is TRBV7-6 and J is TRBJ2-7; 12 nucleotides align to TRBD2. With 3 bases clipped from V and 2 bases from J, the junction kept 11 bases outside the gene matches. Germline V CDR1 and CDR2: SGHVS, FNYEAQ. The CDR3 extends over 18 amino acids. This CDR3 reads CASSFGGLAGGGTYEQYF. The CDR3, as DNA: TGTGCCAGCAGCTTTGGCGGTCTAGCGGGAGGGGGAACCTACGAGCAGTACTTC. Drawing the rest from reference TRBV7-6 and TRBJ2-7, the complete variable domain is GAGVSQSPRYKVTKRGQDVALRCDPISGHVSLYWYRQALGQGPEFLTYFNYEAQQDKSGLPNDRFSAERPEGSISTLTIQRTEQRDSAMYRCASSFGGLAGGGTYEQYFGPGTRLTVT.

This chain joins TRBV11-2 and TRBJ2-3; TRBD2 matches 13 bases. After removal of 3 bases from V and 4 bases from J, the junction contained 4 bases not matched to a gene. The CDR3 spans 16 residues. The germline V gene has CDR1 SGHAT and CDR2 FQNNGV. The CDR3 DNA sequence: TGTGCCAGCAGCTTCGGACTAGCGGGAGTGTCAGATACGCAGTATTTT. Residues: CASSFGLAGVSDTQYF.

The chain joins TRBV5-5 to TRBJ2-6, with 9 bases that match TRBD1. The J segment lost 0 bases and the V segment lost 1 base, leaving 11 bases of the junction unmatched. Germline lookup yields CDR1 SGHKS and CDR2 YYEKEE (reference sequence). The CDR3 loop spans 20 amino acids. The CDR3 here is CASSLRLSTGGLSGANVLTF. The CDR3 DNA sequence: TGTGCCAGCAGCTTGAGGCTGTCGACAGGGGGACTCTCTGGGGCCAACGTCCTGACTTTC.

The rearrangement joins TRBV5-1 to TRBJ2-5, with 9 bases that match TRBD1. The CDR3 is made up of 15 amino acids. The germline V gene encodes CDR1 SGHRS and CDR2 YFSETQ. V was pared by 0 bases and J by 5 bases, with 5 bases of the junction left unmatched. CDR3 sequence (DNA): TGCGCCAGCAGCTTGGCGACAGGGGGTTGGGAGACCCAGTACTTC. Translated: CASSLATGGWETQYF.

This sequence joins TRBV29-1 and TRBJ2-1, with a weak D call TRBD2 (5 bases). The CDR3 totals 13 residues. With 3 bases removed from V and 5 bases from J, the gap between germline ends came to 11 bases. Germline CDR1 SQVTM, CDR2 ANQGSEA. The CDR3 protein is CSVDSWRDNEQFF. Written as DNA, the CDR3 is TGCAGCGTTGATTCCTGGCGGGACAATGAGCAGTTCTTC.

The sample holds one count of this clone. This chain uses TRBV2 with TRBJ2-7; no definite D call. V dropped 5 bases and J dropped 0 bases, with 14 bases sitting between them. The CDR3 contains 15 residues. CDR1 and CDR2 (germline): SNHLY, FYNNEI. CDR3 amino acids: CASSTTGWGSYEQYF. CDR3 DNA: TGTGCCAGCAGTACGACCGGCTGGGGCTCCTACGAGCAGTACTTC.

The V gene is TRBV5-6, the J gene TRBJ1-3; no reliable D call. V was shortened by 4 bases and J by 5 bases, with 19 bases between the two germline ends. The germline V gene encodes CDR1 SGHDT and CDR2 YYEEEE. This CDR3 spans 16 amino acids. CDR3 nucleotide sequence: TGTGCCAGCAGCAAAACCCTGTCCGGGGTTAGAAACACCATATATTTT. Translated: CASSKTLSGVRNTIYF.

The chain's CDR3 is CASSLPSQGVSTDTQYF. DNA of the CDR3: TGCGCCAGCAGCTTACCTTCGCAGGGGGTTAGCACAGATACGCAGTATTTT. The J gene is TRBJ2-3, the V gene TRBV5-1; 7 nucleotides line up with TRBD1. Germline values: CDR1 SGHRS, CDR2 YFSETQ. With V trimmed by 2 bases and J by 0 bases, 9 bases remained unmatched. This CDR3 has 17 amino acids.

The chain is built from TRBV27 and TRBJ2-1; D ambiguous. Germline-derived CDR1 and CDR2 are MNHEY and SMNVEV (reference sequence). The CDR3 has 19 amino acids. Trimming shortened V by 5 bases and J by 0 bases, and 23 bases separated the two germline ends. The CDR3 protein is CASSPPARSRFSSYNEQFF. CDR3 DNA: TGTGCCAGCAGTCCCCCGGCTAGGTCCCGATTCAGCTCCTACAATGAGCAGTTCTTC.

The chain links TRBV28 to TRBJ2-1; D is unclear. The germline V gene encodes CDR1 MDHEN and CDR2 SYDVKM. V gave up 5 bases and J gave up 6 bases, with 8 bases separating them. The CDR3 extends over 12 amino acids. CDR3 sequence reads: CASSPLTNEQFF. CDR3 DNA sequence: TGTGCCAGCAGTCCCCTAACCAATGAGCAGTTCTTC.

V and J are TRBV5-1 and TRBJ2-1, with TRBD1 identical over 10 bases. CDR1 and CDR2 from the germline V gene are SGHRS and YFSETQ. CDR3 length equals 22 residues. V lost 2 bases and J lost 7; bases outside the gene matches: 27. The CDR3 DNA is TGCGCCAGCAGCTTTCCCGTATCCGCCTCTAGATCGGACAGGGGGTCCTGGAATGAGCAGTTCTTC. This encodes CASSFPVSASRSDRGSWNEQFF.

This clone was observed once. The chain links TRBV5-6 to TRBJ2-1; D ambiguous. This CDR3 is 12 amino acids long. V gave up 3 bases and J gave up 9 bases, with 10 bases separating them. The germline CDR1 and CDR2 sequences are SGHDT and YYEEEE. The CDR3 DNA reads as TGTGCCAGCAGCTCTTTATCGGGTGAGCAGTTCTTC. It is translated as CASSSLSGEQFF.

This clone occurred once. This chain connects TRBV15 to TRBJ1-5; D is possibly TRBD1 (6 bases). V lost 8 bases to trimming and J lost 4 bases, with 9 bases between them. CDR3 length: 12 amino acids. Germline V CDR1 and CDR2: LNHNV, YYDKDF (reference sequence). CDR3 DNA: TGTGCCACCGGGACAAGAAATCAGCCCCAGCATTTT. Translation gives CATGTRNQPQHF.

The V gene is TRBV30, the J gene TRBJ2-2; D possibly matches TRBD1 or TRBD2 (6 bases each). Per the germline V gene, CDR1 is GTSNPN and CDR2 is SVGIG (reference sequence). CDR3 length: 14 residues. V was clipped by 5 bases and J by 4 bases, with 14 bases between them. The CDR3 region is CAWSTGLITGELFF. DNA for the CDR3: TGTGCCTGGTCGACAGGACTAATCACCGGGGAGCTGTTTTTT.

The rearrangement uses TRBV5-4 and TRBJ1-1; D unclear. This CDR3 comprises 13 residues. Germline-derived CDR1 and CDR2 are SGHNT and YYREEE (reference sequence). V gave up 4 bases and J gave up 1 base, with 8 bases separating them. CDR3 coding DNA: TGTGCCAGCAGCCCGGACGGGAACACTGAAGCTTTCTTT. This translates into CASSPDGNTEAFF. Full variable domain (rest looked up from reference TRBV5-4 and TRBJ1-1): ETGVTQSPTHLIKTRGQQVTLRCSSQSGHNTVSWYQQALGQGPQFIFQYYREEENGRGNFPPRFSGLQFPNYSSELNVNALELDDSALYLCASSPDGNTEAFFGQGTRLTVV.

The chain uses TRBV9 and TRBJ2-7; perhaps TRBD1 as D (6 bases). The length of the CDR3 is 15 residues. V shed 4 bases and J shed 1 base, with 15 bases lying between them. Germline CDR1 is SGDLS and CDR2 is YYNGEE. CDR3 nucleotides: TGTGCCAGCAGCCCCGGCTTCACAGGGTCCTACGAGCAGTACTTC. Translated: CASSPGFTGSYEQYF.